A single sample is the source of the 22 T cell receptor beta chains below, sequenced in a study of graft-versus-host responses after intestinal transplantation (dated by TCRdb to about 2021). Receptor amplification or capture employed the immunoSEQ multiplex PCR assay. In its TCRdb copy, this immuneACCESS table keeps in-frame sequences only and misses some clones. Where compared with another copy, unresolved V genes explain less than half of these, and the others have no known cause. For this sample there are about 43,000 clones; roughly 95% appear just once. The ten top clones hold 1.6% of the sample. The sequenced sample was PBMCs, obtained around 48 weeks after intestinal transplant. These receptor sequences come from a human patient who received an intestinal transplant, so some T cells may come from the graft donor.

The V and J genes are TRBV6-1 and TRBJ2-3; possible D gene TRBD1, 6 bases. V was shortened by 6 bases and J by 1 base, with 14 bases between the two germline ends. Germline-derived CDR1 and CDR2 are MNHNS and SASEGT. CDR3 size: 15 residues. The CDR3 protein is CASSRGAFRTDTQYF. The CDR3 bases are TGTGCCAGCAGCAGGGGTGCTTTTCGCACAGATACGCAGTATTTT.

Worth noting for this clone: At one boundary the junction diverges from the germline segment, which might be a read error. The V and J genes are TRBV7-3 and TRBJ2-2, with 7 bases aligning to TRBD2. The CDR3 covers 18 residues. Germline V gives CDR1 SGHTA, CDR2 FQGTGA. CDR3 sequence reads: CASSVTSASGANTGELFF. CDR3 in DNA: TGTGCCAGCAGCGTAACCTCGGCTAGCGGAGCGAACACCGGGGAGCTGTTTTTT.

This clone has only one observation. The chain recombines TRBV7-9 with TRBJ1-2; the D gene is possibly TRBD1 (5 bases). Trimming cost V 5 bases and J 8 bases, with 30 bases left between them. Germline V lookup: CDR1 SEHNR, CDR2 FQNEAQ (reference sequence). This CDR3 has 18 amino acids. The CDR3 bases are TGTGCCAGCAGCCCTCCGGACCTTGCAGGGTGGACCCTCCGGGGCTACACCTTC. Amino acid sequence: CASSPPDLAGWTLRGYTF.

The chain is built from TRBV10-3 and TRBJ1-2; 8 nucleotides match TRBD1. Germline assignment: CDR1 ENHRY and CDR2 SYGVKD. The CDR3 sequence is 14 residues long. Trimming cost V 2 bases and J 4 bases; bases outside gene matches: 3. CDR3 sequence reads: CAISEPDRGYGYTF. CDR3 DNA sequence: TGTGCCATCAGTGAGCCCGACAGGGGCTATGGCTACACCTTC.

V gene TRBV6-1 combines with J gene TRBJ2-2; D ambiguous. The V gene lost 1 base and the J gene lost 5 bases, with 11 bases spanning the gap. CDR3 length: 15 amino acids. Germline V gene data show CDR1 as MNHNS and CDR2 as SASEGT. DNA of the CDR3: TGTGCCAGCAGTGAAGTTCGAGTTAAGACCGGGGAGCTGTTTTTT. It is translated as CASSEVRVKTGELFF.

This chain links TRBV18 with TRBJ1-2; perhaps TRBD1 as D (5 bases). The CDR3 sequence is 17 residues long. The V gene lost 3 bases and the J gene lost 3 bases, with 20 bases spanning the gap. Germline CDR1 reads KGHSH; CDR2 reads LQKENI. DNA of the CDR3: TGTGCCAGCTCACCGACAACCCTTTACGGGGGAGACTATGGCTACACCTTC. It yields the protein CASSPTTLYGGDYGYTF.

The V gene is TRBV4-2, the J gene TRBJ2-7, with 8 bases that match TRBD1. Germline values: CDR1 LGHNA, CDR2 YNFKEQ. The CDR3 spans 14 residues. Germline trimming cut 3 bases from V and 5 bases from J; bases unmatched to any gene: 6. CDR3 region: CASSHPDRVHEQYF. The CDR3 DNA reads TGTGCCAGCAGCCATCCGGACAGGGTTCACGAGCAGTACTTC.

The chain is built from TRBV28 and TRBJ1-4; no reliable D call. V was pared by 6 bases and J by 8 bases, with 16 bases between. The CDR3 is made up of 14 amino acids. CDR1 is MDHEN, CDR2 SYDVKM, per germline. DNA of the CDR3: TGTGCCAGCAGCCCGGGCAGTGGCATGGAAAAACTGTTTTTT. It yields the protein CASSPGSGMEKLFF. Using reference TRBV28 and TRBJ1-4 for the parts outside the CDR3, the full variable domain is DVKVTQSSRYLVKRTGEKVFLECVQDMDHENMFWYRQDPGLGLRLIYFSYDVKMKEKGDIPEGYSVSREKKERFSLILESASTNQTSMYLCASSPGSGMEKLFFGSGTQLSVL.

The chain links TRBV5-1 to TRBJ2-5, with D maybe TRBD1 (6 bases). CDR3 length: 16 residues. From germline, CDR1 is SGHRS and CDR2 YFSETQ. V shed 3 bases and J shed 2 bases, with 17 bases lying between them. The CDR3 spells CASSWKGVGAQETQYF. The CDR3 DNA is TGCGCCAGCAGCTGGAAGGGGGTGGGAGCACAAGAGACCCAGTACTTC.

The V call is TRBV11-2, the J call TRBJ1-1; 8 bases map to TRBD1. The length of the CDR3 is 18 residues. V lost 5 bases to trimming and J lost 0 bases; unmatched junction nucleotides: 14. The V gene's germline CDR1 is SGHAT and CDR2 FQNNGV. The DNA for the CDR3 is TGTGCCAGCAGCCTCAGACAGGGGACAAACCCAATGAACACTGAAGCTTTCTTT. Translation gives CASSLRQGTNPMNTEAFF.

The V gene is TRBV11-2, the J gene TRBJ1-2; D gene uncertain. V was pared by 1 base and J by 3 bases, with 15 bases between. Germline values: CDR1 SGHAT, CDR2 FQNNGV. This CDR3 spans 16 amino acids. As DNA, the CDR3 is TGTGCCAGCAGCTTAGTTCCGACGGACCCCGACTATGGCTACACCTTC. Its protein product is CASSLVPTDPDYGYTF.

The V gene is TRBV6-1, the J gene TRBJ1-2, with D hard to call. CDR3 length: 14 residues. Germline V gene sequence: CDR1 MNHNS, CDR2 SASEGT. The V gene lost 5 bases and the J gene lost 4 bases, with 14 bases spanning the gap. The CDR3 protein is CASSLNGEFYGYTF. The CDR3 DNA follows: TGTGCCAGCAGTCTTAACGGGGAGTTCTATGGCTACACCTTC.

V usage is TRBV6-6 and J usage is TRBJ1-2; D might be TRBD1 (6 bases). Germline CDR1 reads MNHNY; CDR2 reads SVGAGI (reference sequence). The CDR3 loop spans 13 amino acids. The V and J ends lost 4 bases and 3 bases respectively, with 9 bases between them. The CDR3 is CASSLAGDYGYTF. The CDR3 coding sequence is TGTGCCAGCAGTTTGGCAGGGGACTATGGCTACACCTTC.

J is TRBJ2-7 and V is TRBV6-1, with D perhaps TRBD2 (6 bases). V was shortened by 7 bases and J by 5 bases, with 18 bases between the two germline ends. From germline, CDR1 is MNHNS and CDR2 SASEGT. CDR3 length: 14 amino acids. CDR3 residues: CASTENGGSHEQYF. CDR3 DNA sequence: TGTGCCAGCACCGAGAATGGGGGGAGCCACGAGCAGTACTTC.

This chain's CDR3 is CASSVAFDEQFF. In nucleotides, the CDR3 is TGTGCCAGCAGCGTAGCTTTTGATGAGCAGTTCTTC. The chain combines TRBV9 with TRBJ2-1; unclear D gene. CDR1 is SGDLS, CDR2 YYNGEE, per germline. V was pared by 0 bases and J by 8 bases, with 6 bases between. The CDR3 spans 12 residues.

The V call is TRBV28, the J call TRBJ2-7; 7 nucleotides agree with TRBD1. CDR3 size: 12 residues. Germline loops: CDR1 MDHEN, CDR2 SYDVKM. The V and J ends lost 6 bases and 6 bases, in that order; junction bases with no gene match: 5. The CDR3 bases are TGTGCCAGCAGCCCAACAGGGGTCGAGCAGTACTTC. Translated: CASSPTGVEQYF.

The V and J genes are TRBV2 and TRBJ1-4; D gene ambiguous. The V and J ends lost 4 bases and 4 bases respectively, with 10 bases between them. Germline lookup yields CDR1 SNHLY and CDR2 FYNNEI. This CDR3 comprises 14 residues. The CDR3 coding sequence is TGTGCCAGCAGTGTAAGGCTGAATAATGAAAAACTGTTTTTT. Amino acids: CASSVRLNNEKLFF. The whole variable domain, remainder taken from reference TRBV2 and TRBJ1-4, is EPEVTQTPSHQVTQMGQEVILRCVPISNHLYFYWYRQILGQKVEFLVSFYNNEISEKSEIFDDQFSVERPDGSNFTLKIRSTKLEDSAMYFCASSVRLNNEKLFFGSGTQLSVL.

This clone was counted a single time. The genes are TRBV29-1 and TRBJ2-1; D is perhaps TRBD1 (6 bases). V shed 5 bases and J shed 6 bases, with 11 bases lying between them. Germline V gene lookup returns CDR1 SQVTM and CDR2 ANQGSEA. This CDR3 contains 12 residues. The CDR3 bases are TGCAGCGTTACAGGGTACACCAATGAGCAGTTCTTC. Translated: CSVTGYTNEQFF.

The count of this clone is one. The CDR3 sequence: CASSLQGVAEAFF. The DNA of the CDR3 is TGTGCCAGCAGTCTCCAGGGGGTCGCTGAAGCTTTCTTT. This chain uses TRBV28 with TRBJ1-1; TRBD1 matches 7 bases. V was clipped by 5 bases and J by 6 bases; unmatched bases: 6. Germline V gene data show CDR1 as MDHEN and CDR2 as SYDVKM. The CDR3 is made up of 13 amino acids.

CDR3 loop: CAISGVGRDQPQHF. The CDR3 nucleotides read TGTGCCATCAGTGGAGTTGGGCGGGATCAGCCCCAGCATTTT. The V and J genes are TRBV10-3 and TRBJ1-5; D is undetermined. In germline, CDR1 is ENHRY, CDR2 SYGVKD. V shed 4 bases and J shed 5 bases, with 12 bases lying between them. The CDR3 totals 14 residues.

The chain uses TRBV4-2 and TRBJ1-2; D is ambiguous. There are 15 residues in the CDR3. V was clipped by 5 bases and J by 3 bases, with 16 bases between them. Germline values: CDR1 LGHNA, CDR2 YNFKEQ. CDR3 protein: CASSNPGLYDYGYTF. DNA of the CDR3: TGTGCCAGCAGCAACCCGGGTTTGTACGACTATGGCTACACCTTC.

The chain couples TRBV12-2 to TRBJ2-7; the D segment call TRBD2 is taken from the table without a DNA check. TRBV12-2 is recorded as a pseudogene. This CDR3 has 14 amino acids. CDR3 DNA: TGTGCAAGTCGCTTAGCCTACCCCCCCCACGAGCAGTACTTC. Protein product: CASRLAYPPHEQYF.